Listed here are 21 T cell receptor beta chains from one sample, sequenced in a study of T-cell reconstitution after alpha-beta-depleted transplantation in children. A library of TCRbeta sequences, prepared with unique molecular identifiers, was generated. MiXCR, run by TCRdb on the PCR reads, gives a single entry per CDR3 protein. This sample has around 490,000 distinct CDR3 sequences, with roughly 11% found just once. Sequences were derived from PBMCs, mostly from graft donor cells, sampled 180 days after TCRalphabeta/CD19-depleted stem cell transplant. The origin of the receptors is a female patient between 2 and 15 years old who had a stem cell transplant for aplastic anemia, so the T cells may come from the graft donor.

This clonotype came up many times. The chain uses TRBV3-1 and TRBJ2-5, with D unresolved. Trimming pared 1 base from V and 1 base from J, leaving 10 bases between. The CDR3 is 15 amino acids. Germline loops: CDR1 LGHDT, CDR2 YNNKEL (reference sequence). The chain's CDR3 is CASSQGVGSQETQYF. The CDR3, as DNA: TGTGCCAGCAGCCAAGGGGTCGGTAGCCAAGAGACCCAGTACTTC.

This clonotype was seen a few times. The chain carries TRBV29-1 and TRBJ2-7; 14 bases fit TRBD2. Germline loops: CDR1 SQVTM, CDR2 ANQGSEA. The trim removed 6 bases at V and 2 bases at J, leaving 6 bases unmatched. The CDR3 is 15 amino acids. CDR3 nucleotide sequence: TGCAGCGTGTCGGGACTAGCGGGGGATCCCTACGAGCAGTACGTC. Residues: CSVSGLAGDPYEQYV.

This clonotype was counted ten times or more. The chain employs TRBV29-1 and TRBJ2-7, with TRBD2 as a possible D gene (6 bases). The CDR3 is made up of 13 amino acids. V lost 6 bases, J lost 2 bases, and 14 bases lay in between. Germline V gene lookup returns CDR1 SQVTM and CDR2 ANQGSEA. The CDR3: CSVTGGIPYEQYF. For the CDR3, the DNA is TGCAGCGTGACCGGGGGAATCCCCTACGAGCAGTACTTC.

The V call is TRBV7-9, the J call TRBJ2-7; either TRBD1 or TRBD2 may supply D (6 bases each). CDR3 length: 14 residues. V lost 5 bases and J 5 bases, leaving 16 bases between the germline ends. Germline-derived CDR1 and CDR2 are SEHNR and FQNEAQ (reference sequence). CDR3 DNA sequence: TGTGCCAGCAGCCTTCCCGCGGGACAACACGAGCAGTACTTC. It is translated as CASSLPAGQHEQYF. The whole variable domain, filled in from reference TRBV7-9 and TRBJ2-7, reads DTGVSQNPRHKITKRGQNVTFRCDPISEHNRLYWYRQTLGQGPEFLTYFQNEAQLEKSRLLSDRFSAERPKGSFSTLEIQRTEQGDSAMYLCASSLPAGQHEQYFGPGTRLTVT.

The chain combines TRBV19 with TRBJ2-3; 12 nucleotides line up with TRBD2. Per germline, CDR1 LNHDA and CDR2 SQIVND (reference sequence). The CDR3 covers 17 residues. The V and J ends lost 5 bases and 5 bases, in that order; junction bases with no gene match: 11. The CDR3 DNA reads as TGTGCCAGTAGTCCCCGACTAGCGGGAGAGGTCGGAGATACGCAGTATTTT. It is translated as CASSPRLAGEVGDTQYF.

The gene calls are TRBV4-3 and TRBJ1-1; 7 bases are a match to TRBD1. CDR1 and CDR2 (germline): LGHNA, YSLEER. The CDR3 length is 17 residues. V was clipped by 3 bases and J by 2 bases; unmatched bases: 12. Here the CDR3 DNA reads TGCGCCAGCAGCCAGGGTTTTGGACAGGCTCGAAACACTGAAGCTTTCTTT. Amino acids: CASSQGFGQARNTEAFF.

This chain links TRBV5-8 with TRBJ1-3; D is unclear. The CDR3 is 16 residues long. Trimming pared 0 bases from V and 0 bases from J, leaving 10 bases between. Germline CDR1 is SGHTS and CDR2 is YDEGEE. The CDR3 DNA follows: TGTGCCAGCAGCTTGGGACACCTGGGCTCTGGAAACACCATATATTTT. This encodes CASSLGHLGSGNTIYF.

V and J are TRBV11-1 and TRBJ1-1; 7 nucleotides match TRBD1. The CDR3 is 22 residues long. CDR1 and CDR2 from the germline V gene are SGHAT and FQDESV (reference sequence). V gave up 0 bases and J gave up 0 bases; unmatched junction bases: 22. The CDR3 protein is CASSLARINFWQGVILNTEAFF. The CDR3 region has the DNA TGTGCCAGCAGCTTAGCGCGAATTAATTTTTGGCAGGGGGTTATTTTGAACACTGAAGCTTTCTTT.

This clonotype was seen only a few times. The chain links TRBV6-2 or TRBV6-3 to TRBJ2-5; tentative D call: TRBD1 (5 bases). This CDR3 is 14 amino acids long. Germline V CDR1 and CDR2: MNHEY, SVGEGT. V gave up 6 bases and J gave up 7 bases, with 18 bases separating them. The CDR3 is CASSQRRVGSTQYF. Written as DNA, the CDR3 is TGTGCCAGCAGCCAGCGCAGGGTTGGGTCGACCCAGTACTTC.

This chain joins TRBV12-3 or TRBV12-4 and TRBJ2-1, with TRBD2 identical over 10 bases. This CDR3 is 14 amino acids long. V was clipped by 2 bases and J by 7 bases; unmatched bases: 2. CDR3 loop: CASSLSSGRNEQFF. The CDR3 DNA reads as TGTGCCAGCAGTTTAAGTAGCGGGAGGAATGAGCAGTTCTTC.

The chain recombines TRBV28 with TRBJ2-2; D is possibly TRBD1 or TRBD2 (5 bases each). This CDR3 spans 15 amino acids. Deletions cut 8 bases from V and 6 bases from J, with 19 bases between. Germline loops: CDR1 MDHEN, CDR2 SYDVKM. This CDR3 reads CASGYRLRGAGELFF. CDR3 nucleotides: TGTGCCAGCGGGTACCGCCTTCGGGGCGCCGGGGAGCTGTTTTTT.

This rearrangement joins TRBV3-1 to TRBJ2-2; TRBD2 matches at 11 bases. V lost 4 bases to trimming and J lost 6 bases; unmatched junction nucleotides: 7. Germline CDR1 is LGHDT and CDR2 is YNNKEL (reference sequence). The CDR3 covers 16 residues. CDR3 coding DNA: TGTGCCAGCAGCCCTCGGACTAGCGGGCTCTCCGGGGAGCTGTTTTTT. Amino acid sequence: CASSPRTSGLSGELFF.

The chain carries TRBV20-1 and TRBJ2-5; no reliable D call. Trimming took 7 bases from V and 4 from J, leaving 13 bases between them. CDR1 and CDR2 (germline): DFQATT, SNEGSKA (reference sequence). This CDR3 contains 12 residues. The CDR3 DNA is TGCAGTGAGAAGAGAGGAATAGAGACCCAGTACTTC. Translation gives CSEKRGIETQYF.

CDR3 amino acids: CSARDSLTHNEQFF. CDR3 coding DNA: TGCAGTGCTAGGGACAGCCTCACACACAATGAGCAGTTCTTC. V usage is TRBV20-1 and J usage is TRBJ2-1; D is perhaps TRBD1 (6 bases). The CDR3 runs to 14 residues. Trimming removed 3 bases from V and 5 bases from J, with 14 bases in between. CDR1 is DFQATT and CDR2 is SNEGSKA in the germline V gene (reference sequence).

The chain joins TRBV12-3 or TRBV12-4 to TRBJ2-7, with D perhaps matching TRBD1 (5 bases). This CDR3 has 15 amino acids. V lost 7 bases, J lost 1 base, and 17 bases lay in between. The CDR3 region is CASTQPGPESYEQYF. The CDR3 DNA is TGTGCCAGCACTCAACCAGGGCCAGAGTCCTACGAGCAGTACTTC.

Here the CDR3 DNA reads TGCAGTGCTATGACGGACAGGACGTTTGGGAATCAGCCCCAGCATTTT. Translating it yields CSAMTDRTFGNQPQHF. This chain links TRBV20-1 with TRBJ1-5; 7 nucleotides match TRBD1. The J segment lost 4 bases and the V segment lost 4 bases, leaving 13 bases of the junction unmatched. The germline gives CDR1 DFQATT, CDR2 SNEGSKA (reference sequence). The CDR3 loop spans 16 amino acids.

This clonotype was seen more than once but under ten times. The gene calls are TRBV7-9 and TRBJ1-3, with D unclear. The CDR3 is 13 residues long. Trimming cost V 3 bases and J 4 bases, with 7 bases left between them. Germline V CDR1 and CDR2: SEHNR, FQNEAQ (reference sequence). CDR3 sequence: CASSLERGNTIYF. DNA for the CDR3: TGTGCCAGCAGCTTGGAACGGGGAAACACCATATATTTT.

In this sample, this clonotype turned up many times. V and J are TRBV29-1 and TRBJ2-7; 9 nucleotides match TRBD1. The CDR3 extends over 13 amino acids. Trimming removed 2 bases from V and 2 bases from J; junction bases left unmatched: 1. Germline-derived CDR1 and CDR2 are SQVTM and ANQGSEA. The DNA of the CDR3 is TGCAGCGTTGAAAGGACAGGGGCCTACGAGCAGTACTTC. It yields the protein CSVERTGAYEQYF.

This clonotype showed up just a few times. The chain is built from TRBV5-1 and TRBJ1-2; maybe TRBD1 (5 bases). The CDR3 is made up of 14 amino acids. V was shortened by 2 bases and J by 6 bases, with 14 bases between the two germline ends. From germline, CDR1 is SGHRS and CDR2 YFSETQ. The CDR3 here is CASSFPRQTDGYTF. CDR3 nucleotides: TGCGCCAGCAGCTTTCCTAGACAGACCGATGGCTACACCTTC.

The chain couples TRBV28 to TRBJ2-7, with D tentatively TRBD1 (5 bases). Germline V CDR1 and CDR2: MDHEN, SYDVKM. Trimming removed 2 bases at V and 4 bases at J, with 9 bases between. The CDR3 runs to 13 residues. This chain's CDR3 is CASSLAREYEQYF. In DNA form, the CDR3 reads TGTGCCAGCAGTTTAGCCAGGGAATACGAGCAGTACTTC.

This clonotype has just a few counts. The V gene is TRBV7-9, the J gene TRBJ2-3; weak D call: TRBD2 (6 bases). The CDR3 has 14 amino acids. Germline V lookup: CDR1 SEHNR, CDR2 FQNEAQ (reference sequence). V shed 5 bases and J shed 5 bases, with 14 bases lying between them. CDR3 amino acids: CASSRGGKRDTQYF. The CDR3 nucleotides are TGTGCCAGCAGCAGGGGCGGGAAGAGAGATACGCAGTATTTT.